This entry is about one TCR beta chain. Input was about 550 ng to 6,004 ng of genomic DNA from tumor or blood. This specimen belongs to a study of T cells in tumors after PD-1 blockade. Study context: Patients had no prior checkpoint blockade, systemic immunosuppressants, or anti-cancer therapy within 4 weeks. Peripheral blood samples averaged around 33,000 unique clonotypes and more than 90,000 templates. A subset received ongoing vismodegib 150 mg daily alongside anti-PD-1 therapy.

The protocol was immunoSEQ multiplex PCR, while the TCRdb copy is restricted to in-frame clones and leaves out a portion. This table holds about 47,000 clones, about four fifths found once. Germline V gene data show CDR1 as WSHSY and CDR2 as SAAADI. This CDR3 has 14 amino acids. Trimming removed 6 bases from V and 7 bases from J; junction bases left unmatched: 11. Sample: PBMCs, taken before anti-PD-1 treatment. This receptor was taken from a human donor with basal cell carcinoma. The chain employs TRBV10-2 and TRBJ1-2, with TRBD1 identical over 7 bases. The CDR3 loop is CASSPDRVMAGYTF. DNA for the CDR3: TGCGCCAGCAGCCCCGACAGGGTAATGGCTGGCTACACCTTC.